A selection of T cell receptor beta chains follows, all from one sample in a study of blood T cell repertoires in COVID-19. Assay: immunoSEQ multiplex PCR; the TCRdb copy retains only in-frame clones and omits some. The sample yields roughly 100,000 clones, more than 80% seen once. Material for sequencing was peripheral blood. These receptor sequences come from a man in his fifties or sixties with acute or convalescent COVID-19. Both conserved end residues are part of each CDR3. Clone size appears in some rows only: once, few, many, or a class for an expanded clone.

clone size	V gene	J gene	CDR3 protein
NA	TRBV27	TRBJ2-1	CASSLWRTSGTNEQFF
NA	TRBV6-5	TRBJ2-1	CASSYSSGGPHEQFF
NA	TRBV29-1	TRBJ2-5	CSVEDTGIGETQYF
NA	TRBV5-1	TRBJ1-1	CASSTQQGGTTEAFF
NA	TRBV24-1	TRBJ2-5	CATSARDRETQYF
NA	TRBV19	TRBJ1-5	CASRFGDRDQPQHF
NA	TRBV3-1/TRBV3-2	TRBJ1-2	CASSQGTRDVYGYTF
NA	TRBV6-5	TRBJ2-2	CASKPMTGDTGELFF
NA	TRBV10-1	TRBJ2-1	CASSDSRRSLQFF
NA	TRBV5-4	TRBJ2-5	CASSISGRETQYF
NA	TRBV4-2	TRBJ2-1	CASSQGAGVNYNEQFF
NA	TRBV10-1	TRBJ2-2	CASSEGQTGELFF
NA	TRBV4-2	TRBJ2-5	CASSPRDQETQYF
NA	TRBV29-1	TRBJ1-1	CSGTTNTEAFF
NA	TRBV6-1	TRBJ2-6	CASSARGGPGANVLTF
NA	TRBV5-1	TRBJ2-5	CASSLANRAGVSETQYF
NA	TRBV7-2	TRBJ1-5	CASSQGLNQPQHF
once	TRBV11-3	TRBJ1-1	CASSLGRLNTEAFF
NA	TRBV5-4	TRBJ2-5	CASSPWRGGQETQYF
NA	TRBV24-1	TRBJ2-3	CATSDTTYSTDTQYF
NA	TRBV19	TRBJ1-4	CASNGGGRGRRPEKLFF
NA	TRBV18	TRBJ2-1	CASSQMTGTGNEQFF
NA	TRBV11-2	TRBJ2-7	CASSKPTLREVEYF
NA	TRBV19	TRBJ2-2	CASSTRTVRTSGELFF
few	TRBV11-3	TRBJ1-1	CASSPGQGNEAFF
once	TRBV6-5	TRBJ2-2	CASKGAGELFF
NA	TRBV28	TRBJ2-1	CASLPQGANNEQFF
NA	TRBV19	TRBJ2-1	CASSTGRSSYNEQFF
once	TRBV5-4	TRBJ1-2	CASSPNSGQAYGYTF
NA	TRBV5-4	TRBJ1-1	CASSLVGRNTEAFF
NA	TRBV3-1/TRBV3-2	TRBJ2-1	CASAFLAGNEQFF